The next 30 T cell receptor beta chains were all read from a single sample in a study of long-term antiretroviral therapy in people with HIV. Sequencing relied on immunoSEQ assay v3.0, run at survey level. Some clones are missing from TCRdb's copy, which holds only in-frame ones; the method was immunoSEQ multiplex PCR. The sample has roughly 33,000 clones; about 96% are singletons. Here the sequenced sample was unsorted PBMCs, taken 6.9 years after starting antiretroviral therapy. The receptors originated from a man aged 25 to 40 with HIV.

The V and J genes are TRBV5-8 and TRBJ2-7; unclear D gene. CDR3 length: 14 amino acids. Trimming shortened V by 1 base and J by 6 bases, and 14 bases separated the two germline ends. From germline, CDR1 is SGHTS and CDR2 YDEGEE. CDR3 region: CASSLTLVISEQYF. The CDR3 DNA follows: TGTGCCAGCAGCTTGACTCTAGTGATCAGCGAGCAGTACTTC.

This rearrangement joins TRBV7-2 to TRBJ2-7; TRBD1 matches 9 bases. V was clipped by 5 bases and J by 3 bases; unmatched bases: 5. Germline V gene sequence: CDR1 SGHTA, CDR2 FQGNSA. The CDR3 sequence is 14 residues long. For the CDR3, the DNA is TGTGCCAGCAGCAAGACGGGACAGGGCTACGAGCAGTACTTC. Protein product: CASSKTGQGYEQYF.

V gene TRBV6-5 combines with J gene TRBJ2-7; no definite D call. CDR1 and CDR2 from the germline V gene are MNHEY and SVGAGI. V was pared by 7 bases and J by 0 bases, with 13 bases between. The CDR3 totals 14 residues. The DNA for the CDR3 is TGTGCCAGCATGTCTTCGGCGCCCTCCTACGAGCAGTACTTC. Translation gives CASMSSAPSYEQYF.

This rearrangement joins TRBV4-1 to TRBJ2-5, with 10 bases identical to TRBD2. After removal of 5 bases from V and 5 bases from J, the junction contained 8 bases not matched to a gene. Germline V CDR1 and CDR2: MGHRA, YSYEKL. The CDR3 sequence is 15 residues long. CDR3 sequence reads: CASSLRLAGGETQYF. CDR3 DNA: TGCGCCAGCAGCTTACGCTTAGCGGGAGGTGAGACCCAGTACTTC.

The J gene is TRBJ2-7, the V gene TRBV6-5; the D call may be TRBD1 or TRBD2 (5 bases each). Germline V CDR1 and CDR2: MNHEY, SVGAGI. Trimming shortened V by 3 bases and J by 6 bases, and 15 bases separated the two germline ends. CDR3 length equals 14 residues. The CDR3 bases are TGTGCCAGCAGTTATAGTAGGACGGGGCTCGAGCAGTACTTC. Its translation: CASSYSRTGLEQYF.

The V gene is TRBV15, the J gene TRBJ1-3; weak D call: TRBD1 (5 bases). Trimming took 0 bases from V and 4 from J, leaving 19 bases between them. The germline gives CDR1 LNHNV, CDR2 YYDKDF (reference sequence). The CDR3 has 18 amino acids. The CDR3 DNA reads TGTGCCACCAGCAGAGATATGGCATTGGGGCCCGGAGGAAACACCATATATTTT. Translated: CATSRDMALGPGGNTIYF.

The chain couples TRBV7-9 to TRBJ2-3, with a tentative D call TRBD2 (5 bases). Trimming cost V 2 bases and J 2 bases, with 11 bases left between them. In germline, CDR1 is SEHNR, CDR2 FQNEAQ (reference sequence). The CDR3 loop spans 15 amino acids. The CDR3 coding sequence is TGTGCCAGCAGCTTAAGGTCAGCGGACACAGATACGCAGTATTTT. Translating gives CASSLRSADTDTQYF.

This chain connects TRBV10-3 to TRBJ1-1; D might be TRBD1 (5 bases). Germline V gene sequence: CDR1 ENHRY, CDR2 SYGVKD. This CDR3 region has 15 residues. The V gene lost 10 bases and the J gene lost 4 bases, with 22 bases spanning the gap. This CDR3 reads CATQHLSGEGTEAFF. CDR3 in DNA: TGTGCCACACAACACCTCTCGGGGGAGGGCACTGAAGCTTTCTTT.

This sequence joins TRBV28 and TRBJ2-7; 8 nucleotides line up with TRBD2. The V gene's germline CDR1 is MDHEN and CDR2 SYDVKM. V lost 6 bases and J lost 0; bases outside the gene matches: 1. CDR3 length: 13 amino acids. The CDR3 bases are TGTGCCAGCAGAACTAGCGGCTCCTACGAGCAGTACTTC. This translates into CASRTSGSYEQYF.

The genes are TRBV28 and TRBJ2-1; D perhaps matches TRBD1 (5 bases). V was clipped by 6 bases and J by 7 bases, with 25 bases between them. Germline V CDR1 and CDR2: MDHEN, SYDVKM. The CDR3 is 17 amino acids. The CDR3 region has the DNA TGTGCCAGCAGCACCCCTGAGGCTGGCGCAAGGGGTAATGAGCAGTTCTTC. Its protein is CASSTPEAGARGNEQFF.

V is TRBV18 and J is TRBJ1-6; D perhaps matches TRBD1 (6 bases). CDR1 is KGHSH and CDR2 is LQKENI in the germline V gene. CDR3 length equals 16 residues. Trimming shortened V by 6 bases and J by 3 bases, and 15 bases separated the two germline ends. The CDR3, as DNA: TGTGCCAGCTCTCACAGGGTTAAGGACTATAATTCACCCCTCCACTTT. Translated: CASSHRVKDYNSPLHF.

The rearrangement joins TRBV27 to TRBJ2-1; D unclear. This CDR3 contains 13 residues. Per germline, CDR1 MNHEY and CDR2 SMNVEV (reference sequence). V was shortened by 0 bases and J by 10 bases, with 10 bases between the two germline ends. CDR3 bases: TGTGCCAGCAGTTTATCTCGGATCTCGGAGCAGTTCTTC. Amino acid sequence: CASSLSRISEQFF.

The chain combines TRBV27 with TRBJ2-2; D perhaps matches TRBD2 (5 bases). Germline lookup yields CDR1 MNHEY and CDR2 SMNVEV (reference sequence). The length of the CDR3 is 11 residues. Trimming stripped 7 bases from V and 8 bases from J, with 8 bases between. The CDR3: CASTGGGELFF. CDR3 bases: TGTGCCAGCACTGGCGGGGGGGAGCTGTTTTTT.

This chain joins TRBV27 and TRBJ2-1, with D unresolved. Germline CDR1 and CDR2: MNHEY and SMNVEV (reference sequence). V was shortened by 3 bases and J by 7 bases, with 13 bases between the two germline ends. The length of the CDR3 is 14 residues. Here the CDR3 DNA reads TGTGCCAGCAGTTTCACCACATCCTCTAATGAGCAGTTCTTC. It specifies CASSFTTSSNEQFF.

The genes are TRBV30 and TRBJ1-2, with 9 bases lining up with TRBD1. This CDR3 comprises 13 residues. CDR1 and CDR2 from the germline V gene are GTSNPN and SVGIG (reference sequence). Losses at the gene ends were 5 bases for V and 3 bases for J; bases not matched to a gene: 4. This CDR3 reads CAWETGGHYGYTF. The CDR3 nucleotides are TGTGCCTGGGAGACAGGGGGACACTATGGCTACACCTTC.

The DNA of the CDR3 is TGTGCCGAGCGGGACGTGTGGGGACTAGCGGGAGTTTCCGAGCAGTACTTC. This encodes CAERDVWGLAGVSEQYF. V gene TRBV7-3 combines with J gene TRBJ2-7; TRBD2 agrees at 14 bases. In germline, CDR1 is SGHTA, CDR2 FQGTGA. Trimming at V came to 11 bases and at J to 6 bases, leaving 18 bases not matched to a gene. The CDR3 is 17 residues long.

The gene calls are TRBV18 and TRBJ2-1; no clear D gene. The CDR3 is 12 residues long. Germline assignment: CDR1 KGHSH and CDR2 LQKENI. Trimming left V 4 bases short and J 7 bases short, with 8 bases between. The CDR3 sequence is CASSLSRNEQFF. The CDR3 DNA sequence: TGTGCCAGCTCACTGTCGCGGAATGAGCAGTTCTTC.

V usage is TRBV19 and J usage is TRBJ1-4; 7 nucleotides align to TRBD1. Germline assignment: CDR1 LNHDA and CDR2 SQIVND (reference sequence). V lost 4 bases and J lost 0; bases outside the gene matches: 2. The CDR3 has 15 residues. The CDR3 nucleotides read TGTGCCAGTAGTACAGGGGGAGCAACTAATGAAAAACTGTTTTTT. Amino acids: CASSTGGATNEKLFF. Drawing the rest from reference TRBV19 and TRBJ1-4, the complete variable domain is DGGITQSPKYLFRKEGQNVTLSCEQNLNHDAMYWYRQDPGQGLRLIYYSQIVNDFQKGDIAEGYSVSREKKESFPLTVTSAQKNPTAFYLCASSTGGATNEKLFFGSGTQLSVL.

Note on this clone: Sequence at one end of the junction differs from germline and may be a read error. The J gene is TRBJ1-2, the V gene TRBV2, with a weak D call TRBD1 (6 bases). The CDR3 is made up of 11 amino acids. Germline assignment: CDR1 SNHLY and CDR2 FYNNEI. The CDR3 spells CASTEGEWSLF. The CDR3 nucleotides read TGTGCCAGCACCGAGGGGGAGTGGTCCCTCTTC.

The gene calls are TRBV19 and TRBJ2-3, with D hard to call. Trimming stripped 4 bases from V and 4 bases from J, with 12 bases between. CDR1 is LNHDA, CDR2 SQIVND, per germline (reference sequence). The CDR3 is made up of 14 amino acids. The CDR3 DNA is TGTGCCAGTAGTACGCCCTTAAGAGCAGATACGCAGTATTTT. This gives the protein CASSTPLRADTQYF.

This chain uses TRBV5-1 with TRBJ2-1; 15 nucleotides align to TRBD2. The J segment lost 5 bases and the V segment lost 2 bases, leaving 5 bases of the junction unmatched. This CDR3 comprises 17 residues. Germline CDR1 is SGHRS and CDR2 is YFSETQ. The CDR3 spells CASSFPGLAGGNNEQFF. As DNA, the CDR3 is TGCGCCAGCAGCTTTCCGGGACTAGCGGGGGGCAACAATGAGCAGTTCTTC.

This clone was counted once. The chain carries TRBV6-1 and TRBJ2-7, with D hard to call. This CDR3 spans 12 amino acids. The ends were cut back, 6 bases at V and 4 bases at J, with 10 bases in the middle. Germline values: CDR1 MNHNS, CDR2 SASEGT. CDR3 residues: CASRSIGYEQYF. The CDR3 coding sequence is TGTGCCAGCAGATCTATAGGTTACGAGCAGTACTTC.

V gene TRBV30 combines with J gene TRBJ2-4; 10 bases fit TRBD2. Germline trimming cut 0 bases from V and 2 bases from J; bases unmatched to any gene: 1. Germline V gene sequence: CDR1 GTSNPN, CDR2 SVGIG (reference sequence). This CDR3 is built from 15 residues. The CDR3, as DNA: TGTGCCTGGAGTGTAGCGGGAGGGCCCAAAAACATTCAGTACTTC. Its translation is CAWSVAGGPKNIQYF.

V gene TRBV4-2 combines with J gene TRBJ2-6; no definite D call. Germline V lookup: CDR1 LGHNA, CDR2 YNFKEQ. The CDR3 runs 18 residues. V was clipped by 1 base and J by 1 base, with 14 bases between them. CDR3: CASSQVTALSSGANVLTF. The CDR3 region has the DNA TGTGCCAGCAGCCAAGTCACGGCCTTATCGTCTGGGGCCAACGTCCTGACTTTC.

This clone was recorded once. CDR3 sequence (DNA): TGTGCCAGCACCCTTGGGAGCGCGGGGGATGGCTACACCTTC. Translating gives CASTLGSAGDGYTF. The V gene is TRBV11-2, the J gene TRBJ1-2; tentatively, D is TRBD1 (5 bases). Germline V CDR1 and CDR2: SGHAT, FQNNGV. V lost 7 bases to trimming and J lost 6 bases, with 18 bases between them. The CDR3 is 14 residues long. Based on the CDR3 plus reference TRBV11-2 and TRBJ1-2, the full variable domain is EAGVAQSPRYKIIEKRQSVAFWCNPISGHATLYWYQQILGQGPKLLIQFQNNGVVDDSQLPKDRFSAERLKGVDSTLKIQPAKLEDSAVYLCASTLGSAGDGYTFGSGTRLTVV.

This chain uses TRBV7-9 with TRBJ1-1; D remains unclear. The germline V gene encodes CDR1 SEHNR and CDR2 FQNEAQ (reference sequence). CDR3 length: 14 amino acids. V was clipped by 3 bases and J by 0 bases, with 8 bases between them. The CDR3 loop is CASSLLGMNTEAFF. Here the CDR3 DNA reads TGTGCCAGCAGCTTGCTGGGGATGAACACTGAAGCTTTCTTT.

This chain joins TRBV15 and TRBJ1-4; D is unresolved. Germline CDR1 reads LNHNV; CDR2 reads YYDKDF (reference sequence). With 0 bases removed from V and 7 bases from J, the gap between germline ends came to 9 bases. This CDR3 spans 14 amino acids. CDR3 region: CATSRDGSLEKLFF. CDR3 coding DNA: TGTGCCACCAGCAGAGATGGCAGCCTTGAAAAACTGTTTTTT. The entire variable domain, with the rest obtained from reference TRBV15 and TRBJ1-4, is as follows: DAMVIQNPRYQVTQFGKPVTLSCSQTLNHNVMYWYQQKSSQAPKLLFHYYDKDFNNEADTPDNFQSRRPNTSFCFLDIRSPGLGDTAMYLCATSRDGSLEKLFFGSGTQLSVL.

The gene calls are TRBV7-6 and TRBJ2-1; a possible D gene is TRBD1 (5 bases). The CDR3 runs 14 residues. CDR1 is SGHVS, CDR2 FNYEAQ, per germline. V lost 2 bases and J 8 bases, leaving 13 bases between the germline ends. The CDR3 region is CASSLMGPNDEQFF. The CDR3 DNA sequence: TGTGCCAGCAGCTTAATGGGGCCCAACGATGAGCAGTTCTTC.

The CDR3 protein is CASSAGASYTGELFF. CDR3 sequence (DNA): TGTGCCAGCAGCGCCGGGGCAAGTTACACCGGGGAGCTGTTTTTT. The rearrangement links TRBV5-4 to TRBJ2-2; D possibly matches TRBD1 or TRBD2 (5 bases each). Trimming took off 4 bases at V and 3 bases at J, with 13 bases between the two ends. The germline CDR1 and CDR2 sequences are SGHNT and YYREEE (reference sequence). The CDR3 is made up of 15 amino acids.

This chain links TRBV2 with TRBJ2-7; no reliable D call. V was pared by 2 bases and J by 0 bases, with 11 bases between. In germline, CDR1 is SNHLY, CDR2 FYNNEI. The CDR3 is made up of 15 amino acids. The CDR3, as DNA: TGTGCCAGCAGTGAAAGCCCCCTCAGCTCCTACGAGCAGTACTTC. Protein product: CASSESPLSSYEQYF.